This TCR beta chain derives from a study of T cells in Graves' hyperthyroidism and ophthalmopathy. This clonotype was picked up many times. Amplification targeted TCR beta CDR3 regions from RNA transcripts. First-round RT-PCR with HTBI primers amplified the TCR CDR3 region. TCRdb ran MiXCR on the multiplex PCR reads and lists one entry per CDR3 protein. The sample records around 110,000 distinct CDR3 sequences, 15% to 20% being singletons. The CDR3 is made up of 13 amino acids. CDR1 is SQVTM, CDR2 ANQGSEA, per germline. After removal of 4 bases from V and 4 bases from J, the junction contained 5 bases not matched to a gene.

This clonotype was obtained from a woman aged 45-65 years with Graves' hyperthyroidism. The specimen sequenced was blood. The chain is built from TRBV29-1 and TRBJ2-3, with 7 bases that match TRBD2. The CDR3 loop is CSVAGGVADTQYF. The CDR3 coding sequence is TGCAGCGTTGCGGGAGGTGTCGCAGATACGCAGTATTTT.